One and the same sample provided the 31 T cell receptor beta chains below, sequenced in a study of blood T cell repertoires in COVID-19. Profiled with immunoSEQ multiplex PCR; TCRdb holds only in-frame clones, not every one. The sample records under 100,000 clones, less than 95% being singletons. Sequencing input: peripheral blood. The receptors were sampled from a man in his fifties with acute or convalescent COVID-19.

V is TRBV19 and J is TRBJ2-5; 8 positions agree with TRBD1. J gave up 2 bases and V 7 bases, and 12 bases lay outside the gene matches. The CDR3 is 16 residues long. The V gene's germline CDR1 is LNHDA and CDR2 SQIVND (reference sequence). The CDR3 bases are TGTGCCAGTACCCCCGGCCTCCGGACAGGGCAAGAGACCCAGTACTTC. Protein product: CASTPGLRTGQETQYF.

A single count supports this clone. The gene calls are TRBV9 and TRBJ2-1; 10 bases match TRBD2. This CDR3 has 16 residues. With 3 bases clipped from V and 1 base from J, the junction kept 4 bases outside the gene matches. Germline loops: CDR1 SGDLS, CDR2 YYNGEE. The CDR3 DNA sequence: TGTGCCAGCAGCGAACCACTAGCGGGGTCCTACAATGAGCAGTTCTTC. Translating gives CASSEPLAGSYNEQFF.

This chain's CDR3 is CASSVTSLGELFF. Written as DNA, the CDR3 is TGTGCCAGCAGCGTGACTAGCTTGGGGGAGCTGTTTTTT. V gene TRBV9 combines with J gene TRBJ2-2, with 7 bases that match TRBD2. Germline loops: CDR1 SGDLS, CDR2 YYNGEE. CDR3 length: 13 residues. V gave up 2 bases and J gave up 8 bases; unmatched junction bases: 3.

The chain links TRBV19 to TRBJ1-1, with D possibly being TRBD1 (6 bases). From germline, CDR1 is LNHDA and CDR2 SQIVND (reference sequence). This CDR3 is 14 amino acids long. V lost 6 bases, J lost 0 bases, and 11 bases lay in between. CDR3 protein: CASSPQGLNTEAFF. The CDR3 DNA follows: TGTGCCAGTAGCCCACAGGGCCTGAACACTGAAGCTTTCTTT.

The chain links TRBV7-9 to TRBJ2-7; TRBD1 matches 8 bases. This CDR3 spans 15 amino acids. Germline V lookup: CDR1 SEHNR, CDR2 FQNEAQ (reference sequence). Trimming at V came to 5 bases and at J to 0 bases, leaving 6 bases not matched to a gene. CDR3 in amino acids: CASSEGQAFSYEQYF. CDR3 DNA sequence: TGTGCCAGCAGCGAGGGACAGGCCTTCTCCTACGAGCAGTACTTC.

V is TRBV3-1 (or the pseudogene TRBV3-2) and J is TRBJ1-4; D not resolved. This CDR3 contains 16 residues. Germline loops: CDR1 LGHDT, CDR2 YNNKEL (reference sequence). Trimming left V 4 bases short and J 7 bases short, with 19 bases between. DNA of the CDR3: TGTGCCAGCAGCCCGCCCGACTGGGTGAGAGGTGAAAAACTGTTTTTT. This gives the protein CASSPPDWVRGEKLFF.

This chain connects TRBV24-1 to TRBJ2-3; possibly TRBD2 for D (6 bases). Trimming cost V 4 bases and J 4 bases, with 14 bases left between them. The length of the CDR3 is 15 residues. Germline V gene sequence: CDR1 KGHDR, CDR2 SFDVKD. This chain's CDR3 is CATSEGSREADTQYF. CDR3 bases: TGTGCCACCAGTGAGGGGTCGAGGGAGGCAGATACGCAGTATTTT.

The rearrangement links TRBV18 to TRBJ1-1; a possible D gene is TRBD1 (6 bases). V was pared by 3 bases and J by 8 bases, with 13 bases between. CDR1 is KGHSH, CDR2 LQKENI, per germline. This CDR3 is 13 amino acids long. CDR3 loop: CASSPNRGQEAFF. The CDR3 bases are TGTGCCAGCTCACCCAACAGAGGACAGGAAGCTTTCTTT.

The chain joins TRBV27 to TRBJ2-7; 11 nucleotides agree with TRBD2. Germline CDR1 MNHEY, CDR2 SMNVEV (reference sequence). The CDR3 sequence is 18 residues long. Trimming cost V 2 bases and J 4 bases; bases outside gene matches: 13. CDR3 bases: TGTGCCAGCAGTTTAGTAGCGGGAGGGCCGGGAGGTTTTTACGAGCAGTACTTC. It is translated as CASSLVAGGPGGFYEQYF.

This chain uses TRBV19 with TRBJ2-1; D may be TRBD1 (6 bases). Between the trimmed V and J ends, which lost 3 bases and 7 bases, there was a span of 13 bases. The CDR3 runs to 14 residues. CDR1 is LNHDA and CDR2 is SQIVND in the germline V gene (reference sequence). The CDR3 sequence is CASSMARGPNEQFF. The DNA of the CDR3 is TGTGCCAGTAGTATGGCCAGGGGACCTAATGAGCAGTTCTTC.

This chain connects TRBV19 to TRBJ2-7, with a tentative D call TRBD1 (7 bases). This CDR3 has 13 residues. Deletions cut 5 bases from V and 7 bases from J, with 15 bases between. Germline V lookup: CDR1 LNHDA, CDR2 SQIVND (reference sequence). CDR3 amino acids: CASSRGRGEEQYF. The DNA for the CDR3 is TGTGCCAGTAGTCGCGGCAGGGGGGAGGAGCAGTACTTC.

The chain uses TRBV5-6 and TRBJ2-5; 7 bases match TRBD2. Per the germline V gene, CDR1 is SGHDT and CDR2 is YYEEEE. The length of the CDR3 is 16 residues. Trimming took 0 bases from V and 0 from J; bases not matched to a gene: 5. CDR3 nucleotide sequence: TGTGCCAGCAGCTTGGGGGAGGGAGCGAACCAAGAGACCCAGTACTTC. It is translated as CASSLGEGANQETQYF.

The chain has TRBV4-3 and TRBJ1-2, with a weak D call TRBD1 (6 bases). The CDR3 loop spans 16 amino acids. The germline V gene has CDR1 LGHNA and CDR2 YSLEER. Trimming stripped 0 bases from V and 4 bases from J, with 15 bases between. The CDR3 here is CASSQDYNRALYGYTF. DNA for the CDR3: TGCGCCAGCAGCCAAGATTATAACAGGGCACTCTATGGCTACACCTTC.

The chain is built from TRBV30 and TRBJ2-1; 8 nucleotides match TRBD1. This CDR3 contains 12 residues. J lost 8 bases, V lost 4 bases, and 4 bases had no gene match. Germline V CDR1 and CDR2: GTSNPN, SVGIG (reference sequence). The CDR3 DNA is TGTGCCTGGACAGGGGGCAGGGATGAGCAGTTCTTC. It yields the protein CAWTGGRDEQFF.

This chain links TRBV6-5 with TRBJ1-1, with a tentative D call TRBD1 (5 bases). From germline, CDR1 is MNHEY and CDR2 SVGAGI. V was shortened by 5 bases and J by 5 bases, with 12 bases between the two germline ends. CDR3 length: 13 amino acids. The CDR3 DNA is TGTGCCAGCAGTATTAGGGGTAGGACTGAAGCTTTCTTT. Translating gives CASSIRGRTEAFF.

The rearrangement uses TRBV5-1 and TRBJ2-5, with 7 nucleotides matching TRBD2. The J segment lost 5 bases and the V segment lost 0 bases, leaving 4 bases of the junction unmatched. The CDR3 length is 14 residues. The germline V gene has CDR1 SGHRS and CDR2 YFSETQ. The CDR3 region is CASSLASGRETQYF. CDR3 nucleotide sequence: TGCGCCAGCAGCTTGGCTAGCGGCCGCGAGACCCAGTACTTC.

V and J are TRBV3-1 (or the pseudogene TRBV3-2) and TRBJ2-2, with D hard to call. V lost 1 base and J 5 bases, leaving 5 bases between the germline ends. CDR3 length equals 13 residues. Germline V gives CDR1 LGHDT, CDR2 YNNKEL (reference sequence). Written as DNA, the CDR3 is TGTGCCAGCAGCCAAGCGAGAACCGGGGAGCTGTTTTTT. Protein sequence: CASSQARTGELFF.

The gene calls are TRBV11-2 and TRBJ2-5, with 8 bases that match TRBD2. The CDR3 has 13 residues. Germline V gene sequence: CDR1 SGHAT, CDR2 FQNNGV. Losses at the gene ends were 4 bases for V and 5 bases for J; bases not matched to a gene: 3. CDR3 amino acids: CASSWSGGETQYF. CDR3 nucleotide sequence: TGTGCCAGCAGCTGGTCGGGGGGGGAGACCCAGTACTTC. Filled out from reference TRBV11-2 and TRBJ2-5, the complete variable domain reads EAGVAQSPRYKIIEKRQSVAFWCNPISGHATLYWYQQILGQGPKLLIQFQNNGVVDDSQLPKDRFSAERLKGVDSTLKIQPAKLEDSAVYLCASSWSGGETQYFGPGTRLLVL.

This chain connects TRBV5-6 to TRBJ2-1; the D gene is possibly TRBD1 (6 bases). Trimming pared 4 bases from V and 4 bases from J, leaving 12 bases between. Germline values: CDR1 SGHDT, CDR2 YYEEEE. The CDR3 covers 14 residues. The CDR3 coding sequence is TGTGCCAGCAGCACCGGGACAACGTACAATGAGCAGTTCTTC. Its translation: CASSTGTTYNEQFF.

The V gene is TRBV27, the J gene TRBJ1-2, with 11 bases matching TRBD1. Germline V gives CDR1 MNHEY, CDR2 SMNVEV (reference sequence). J was trimmed by 4 bases and V by 4 bases; bases with no gene match: 11. CDR3 length: 17 amino acids. CDR3 coding DNA: TGTGCCAGCAGTTCCCGAGGACAGGGGGCGCCGAGCTATGGCTACACCTTC. Amino acids: CASSSRGQGAPSYGYTF.

This chain links TRBV5-5 with TRBJ1-1, with D uncertain. Germline assignment: CDR1 SGHKS and CDR2 YYEKEE (reference sequence). This CDR3 is 14 amino acids long. The V end was cut by 0 bases, the J end by 0 bases, with 6 bases between. The CDR3 nucleotides read TGTGCCAGCAGCTTGGGTCGGTTGAACACTGAAGCTTTCTTT. It codes for CASSLGRLNTEAFF. Full variable domain (rest looked up from reference TRBV5-5 and TRBJ1-1): DAGVTQSPTHLIKTRGQQVTLRCSPISGHKSVSWYQQVLGQGPQFIFQYYEKEERGRGNFPDRFSARQFPNYSSELNVNALLLGDSALYLCASSLGRLNTEAFFGQGTRLTVV.

The chain has TRBV11-2 and TRBJ2-1; 9 bases map to TRBD2. CDR3 length equals 16 residues. Germline lookup yields CDR1 SGHAT and CDR2 FQNNGV. V dropped 5 bases and J dropped 10; count of bases not matched to a gene: 15. CDR3 nucleotide sequence: TGTGCCAGCAGCCATGGACTAGCGCAAACGTTAGAGGAGCAGTTCTTC. Translated: CASSHGLAQTLEEQFF.

The chain uses TRBV21-1 and TRBJ2-7; the D segment call TRBD1 is taken from the table without a DNA check. TRBV21-1 is deemed a pseudogene. The CDR3 consists of 13 residues. DNA of the CDR3: TGTGCCAGCGGACGGGACAAGCCCTACGAGCAGTACTTC. As protein: CASGRDKPYEQYF.

This rearrangement joins TRBV6-2 or TRBV6-3 to TRBJ2-3; 9 bases align to TRBD1. CDR3 size: 16 residues. Per the germline V gene, CDR1 is MNHEY and CDR2 is SVGEGT. J gave up 2 bases and V 5 bases, and 8 bases lay outside the gene matches. The CDR3: CASSDLTGGFTDTQYF. CDR3 nucleotide sequence: TGTGCCAGCAGTGACCTCACAGGGGGCTTCACAGATACGCAGTATTTT.

CDR3 region: CASSTLVGATEAFF. Here the CDR3 DNA reads TGCGCCAGCAGTACCCTCGTGGGAGCAACTGAAGCTTTCTTT. The rearrangement links TRBV10-1 to TRBJ1-1; D is undetermined. V was pared by 5 bases and J by 5 bases, with 15 bases between. Per the germline V gene, CDR1 is WNHNN and CDR2 is SYGVQD (reference sequence). The CDR3 totals 14 residues.

The chain links TRBV7-8 to TRBJ2-1; TRBD2 agrees at 9 bases. Germline CDR1 SGHVS, CDR2 FQNEAQ. The CDR3 is 16 amino acids. Losses at the gene ends were 5 bases for V and 4 bases for J; bases not matched to a gene: 9. CDR3 nucleotide sequence: TGTGCCAGCAGCCCAGAGAGCCTAGCGGGATACAATGAGCAGTTCTTC. This gives the protein CASSPESLAGYNEQFF.

The DNA of the CDR3 is TGTGCCAGCAGCTTAGCGGGAACATCCCACGAGCAGTACTTC. Translated, it gives CASSLAGTSHEQYF. J is TRBJ2-7 and V is TRBV6-5; the match to TRBD2 covers 8 bases. The CDR3 covers 14 residues. The J segment lost 5 bases and the V segment lost 6 bases, leaving 9 bases of the junction unmatched. Germline values: CDR1 MNHEY, CDR2 SVGAGI.

The chain uses TRBV11-3 and TRBJ2-2, with 11 bases matching TRBD1. This CDR3 is built from 15 residues. CDR1 and CDR2 from the germline V gene are SGHNT and YENEEA. The trim removed 7 bases at V and 5 bases at J, leaving 6 bases unmatched. CDR3 sequence reads: CASKAGQGATGELFF. The CDR3 coding sequence is TGTGCCAGCAAGGCCGGACAGGGGGCGACCGGGGAGCTGTTTTTT.

The chain joins TRBV19 to TRBJ1-5; D is possibly TRBD1 (6 bases). The CDR3 has 14 residues. Germline assignment: CDR1 LNHDA and CDR2 SQIVND (reference sequence). The V gene lost 5 bases and the J gene lost 2 bases, with 10 bases spanning the gap. The CDR3 DNA reads as TGTGCCAGTAGTGCTAGGACAGGCAATCAGCCCCAGCATTTT. This sequence encodes CASSARTGNQPQHF.

This sequence joins TRBV2 and TRBJ1-2, with 7 bases lining up with TRBD1. There are 15 residues in the CDR3. With V trimmed by 1 base and J by 2 bases, 4 bases remained unmatched. Germline V CDR1 and CDR2: SNHLY, FYNNEI. The DNA for the CDR3 is TGTGCCAGCAGTGAAGACAGGGGCGCAAACTATGGCTACACCTTC. This gives the protein CASSEDRGANYGYTF.

V usage is TRBV18 and J usage is TRBJ2-2, with 8 bases matching TRBD2. The V gene end was trimmed by 3 bases and the J gene end by 1 base; junction bases not matched to a gene: 4. Germline lookup yields CDR1 KGHSH and CDR2 LQKENI. The CDR3 consists of 16 residues. The CDR3 DNA reads TGTGCCAGCTCACCTAGCGGGATCGGGAACACCGGGGAGCTGTTTTTT. Protein: CASSPSGIGNTGELFF.